The 7 T cell receptor beta chains below come from one sample, sequenced in a study of T cells after yellow fever vaccination. TCRdb recomputed calls from the 5' RACE reads with MiXCR, one row per CDR3 protein. The table has about 69,000 distinct CDR3 sequences, under 6.5% seen once. Sequences were derived from CD4+ T cells sorted from PBMCs, sampled less than 18 days after the first yellow fever vaccination. The receptors were gathered from a man between 18 and 29 years old who received the YFV17D yellow fever vaccine.

At least ten counts were recorded for this clonotype. The J gene is TRBJ1-1, the V gene TRBV5-1, with a weak D call TRBD1 (6 bases). Trimming shortened V by 1 base and J by 3 bases, and 25 bases separated the two germline ends. This CDR3 has 19 residues. Germline V CDR1 and CDR2: SGHRS, YFSETQ. The CDR3 bases are TGCGCCAGCAGCTTGTGGCCTTCGACAGGCAGGTGGTCGGACACTGAAGCTTTCTTT. Translation: CASSLWPSTGRWSDTEAFF.

This clonotype was observed at least ten times. The chain has TRBV5-1 and TRBJ2-2, with TRBD1 matching over 10 bases. CDR3 length: 16 amino acids. CDR1 is SGHRS, CDR2 YFSETQ, per germline. Trimming removed 6 bases from V and 4 bases from J; junction bases left unmatched: 9. The CDR3: CASTSTGTGVTGELFF. In DNA, the CDR3 is TGCGCCAGCACCTCAACGGGGACAGGGGTCACCGGGGAGCTGTTTTTT.

This clonotype was picked up many times. The chain is built from TRBV20-1 and TRBJ2-3; 14 nucleotides line up with TRBD2. CDR1 and CDR2 (germline): DFQATT, SNEGSKA (reference sequence). V lost 5 bases, J lost 10 bases, and 11 bases stayed unmatched. The CDR3 loop spans 15 amino acids. The CDR3 here is CSADGGGLAGVAQYF. The CDR3 DNA sequence: TGCAGTGCTGACGGCGGGGGACTAGCGGGGGTCGCGCAGTATTTT.

Ten or more counts support this clonotype. The chain carries TRBV5-1 and TRBJ2-1; D is possibly TRBD2 (6 bases). With 0 bases removed from V and 0 bases from J, the gap between germline ends came to 10 bases. The length of the CDR3 is 16 residues. Germline CDR1 reads SGHRS; CDR2 reads YFSETQ. The CDR3 spells CASSLVGSHSYNEQFF. CDR3 coding DNA: TGCGCCAGCAGCTTGGTCGGGAGCCACTCCTACAATGAGCAGTTCTTC.

The table lists this clonotype with many counts. This chain connects TRBV5-5 to TRBJ2-7; D remains ambiguous. V was clipped by 1 base and J by 0 bases, with 14 bases between them. The CDR3 runs to 16 residues. Germline CDR1 and CDR2: SGHKS and YYEKEE (reference sequence). The DNA of the CDR3 is TGTGCCAGCAGCTTGACCCCTAGGGCCTCCTCCTACGAGCAGTACTTC. It specifies CASSLTPRASSYEQYF.

The rearrangement joins TRBV5-8 to TRBJ2-3; no definite D call. Germline assignment: CDR1 SGHTS and CDR2 YDEGEE. This CDR3 is 15 amino acids long. V lost 0 bases to trimming and J lost 0 bases, with 8 bases between them. CDR3 in amino acids: CASSLGISSTDTQYF. In nucleotides, the CDR3 is TGTGCCAGCAGCTTGGGAATTTCTAGCACAGATACGCAGTATTTT.

This clonotype has a count of ten or more. This chain joins TRBV5-1 and TRBJ1-1; D is undetermined. The CDR3 length is 14 residues. Germline CDR1 SGHRS, CDR2 YFSETQ. Between the trimmed V and J ends, which lost 0 bases and 5 bases, there was a span of 11 bases. CDR3: CASSLVLGRTEAFF. In DNA, the CDR3 is TGCGCCAGCAGCTTGGTTCTGGGTCGGACTGAAGCTTTCTTT.